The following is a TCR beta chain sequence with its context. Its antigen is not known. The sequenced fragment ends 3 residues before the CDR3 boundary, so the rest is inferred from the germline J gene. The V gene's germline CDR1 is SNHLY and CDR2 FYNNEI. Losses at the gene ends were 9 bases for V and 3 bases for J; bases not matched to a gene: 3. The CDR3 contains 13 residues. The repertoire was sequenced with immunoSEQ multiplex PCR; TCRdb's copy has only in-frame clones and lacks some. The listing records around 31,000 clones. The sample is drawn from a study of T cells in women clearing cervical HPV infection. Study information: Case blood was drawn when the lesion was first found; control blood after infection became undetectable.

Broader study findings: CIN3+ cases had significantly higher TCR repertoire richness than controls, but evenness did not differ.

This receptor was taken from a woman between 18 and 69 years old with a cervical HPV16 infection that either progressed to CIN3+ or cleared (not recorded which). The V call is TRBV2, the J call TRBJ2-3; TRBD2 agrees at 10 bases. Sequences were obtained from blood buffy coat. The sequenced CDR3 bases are TGTGCCAGAGCGGGGGGGCTGACAGATACG. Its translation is CARAGGLTDT. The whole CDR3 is CARAGGLTDTQYF.